One sample yielded the 27 T cell receptor beta chains listed below, sequenced in a study of memory CD4+ T cells and cytomegalovirus serostatus. The sort gate was single viable CD3+CD4+CD8-CD45RO+ cells for memory CD4+ T cells. Generated by immunoSEQ multiplex PCR, the TCRdb table keeps only in-frame clones and is missing some. The sample records over 65,000 clones, around 78% being singletons. What was sequenced was memory CD4+ T cells from blood. The receptors shown here come from an adult in good health and CMV-seropositive.

This chain uses TRBV6-1 with TRBJ1-4; D gene unclear. V lost 5 bases and J lost 7, with 11 bases in between. This CDR3 has 13 residues. Germline assignment: CDR1 MNHNS and CDR2 SASEGT. The CDR3: CASSIEMGEKLFF. Here the CDR3 DNA reads TGTGCCAGCAGTATCGAGATGGGTGAAAAACTGTTTTTT.

Written as DNA, the CDR3 is TGTGCCAGCAGAGTAGCGGGGGCAGCAAAAGCTTTCTTT. This gives the protein CASRVAGAAKAFF. The chain carries TRBV2 and TRBJ1-1; maybe TRBD1 (6 bases). Germline V gene data show CDR1 as SNHLY and CDR2 as FYNNEI. The length of the CDR3 is 13 residues. V lost 6 bases, J lost 9 bases, and 17 bases lay in between. Full variable domain (outside the CDR3, taken from reference TRBV2 and TRBJ1-1): EPEVTQTPSHQVTQMGQEVILRCVPISNHLYFYWYRQILGQKVEFLVSFYNNEISEKSEIFDDQFSVERPDGSNFTLKIRSTKLEDSAMYFCASRVAGAAKAFFGQGTRLTVV.

The chain recombines TRBV2 with TRBJ2-7; 7 nucleotides line up with TRBD1. Trimming at V came to 8 bases and at J to 5 bases, leaving 15 bases not matched to a gene. Per the germline V gene, CDR1 is SNHLY and CDR2 is FYNNEI. This CDR3 spans 15 amino acids. The CDR3 loop is CASGKDRLPGDEQYF. In nucleotides, the CDR3 is TGTGCCAGCGGAAAGGACAGGCTCCCTGGGGACGAGCAGTACTTC. Complete variable domain (other parts from reference TRBV2 and TRBJ2-7): EPEVTQTPSHQVTQMGQEVILRCVPISNHLYFYWYRQILGQKVEFLVSFYNNEISEKSEIFDDQFSVERPDGSNFTLKIRSTKLEDSAMYFCASGKDRLPGDEQYFGPGTRLTVT.

This chain connects TRBV11-2 to TRBJ1-6; no definite D call. The CDR3 consists of 18 residues. V dropped 4 bases and J dropped 4 bases, with 20 bases sitting between them. Germline loops: CDR1 SGHAT, CDR2 FQNNGV. The CDR3 DNA reads as TGTGCCAGCAGCTCCTTGCCTCCGAGATCCAATTATAATTCACCCCTCCACTTT. Encoded protein: CASSSLPPRSNYNSPLHF.

This clone was counted between two and nine times. The chain links TRBV19 to TRBJ1-5, with 8 bases identical to TRBD1. The CDR3 loop spans 15 amino acids. J gave up 6 bases and V 2 bases, and 6 bases lay outside the gene matches. Germline loops: CDR1 LNHDA, CDR2 SQIVND (reference sequence). The CDR3 loop is CASSISRQGSQPQHF. In DNA form, the CDR3 reads TGTGCCAGTAGTATAAGTCGACAGGGGAGTCAGCCCCAGCATTTT.

The chain carries TRBV6-1 and TRBJ1-4; D possibly corresponds to TRBD1 (6 bases). The length of the CDR3 is 14 residues. With 5 bases removed from V and 7 bases from J, the gap between germline ends came to 14 bases. CDR1 is MNHNS, CDR2 SASEGT, per germline. This CDR3 reads CASSWDKEGEKLFF. CDR3 DNA: TGTGCCAGCAGTTGGGACAAAGAAGGTGAAAAACTGTTTTTT.

The CDR3 sequence: CASSLLLSRWETQYF. The CDR3, as DNA: TGTGCCAGCAGCTTACTTTTGAGCAGGTGGGAGACCCAGTACTTC. This chain links TRBV6-5 with TRBJ2-5, with D uncertain. V lost 6 bases, J lost 5 bases, and 19 bases lay in between. Germline CDR1 and CDR2: MNHEY and SVGAGI. This CDR3 comprises 15 residues.

The chain couples TRBV6-5 to TRBJ1-5, with a weak D call TRBD1 (5 bases). V shed 7 bases and J shed 4 bases, with 17 bases lying between them. The CDR3 contains 15 residues. Germline CDR1 reads MNHEY; CDR2 reads SVGAGI. In nucleotides, the CDR3 is TGTGCCAGCAACCCCTCCGCGGCAGGGAATCAGCCCCAGCATTTT. Encoded protein: CASNPSAAGNQPQHF.

The V and J genes are TRBV19 and TRBJ2-7; D is undetermined. Germline V gives CDR1 LNHDA, CDR2 SQIVND (reference sequence). The CDR3 has 13 amino acids. Trimming pared 2 bases from V and 6 bases from J, leaving 11 bases between. As DNA, the CDR3 is TGTGCCAGTAGTATAAAGCACCTTCTCGAGCAGTACGTC. This gives the protein CASSIKHLLEQYV.

CDR3: CATEDRFNGEQFF. The CDR3 nucleotides read TGTGCCACTGAGGACCGATTTAATGGTGAGCAGTTCTTC. The chain has TRBV27 and TRBJ2-1; D is unresolved. Trimming took off 10 bases at V and 9 bases at J, with 19 bases between the two ends. Germline V CDR1 and CDR2: MNHEY, SMNVEV (reference sequence). The CDR3 has 13 residues.

This clone was seen only once. The chain joins TRBV7-9 to TRBJ1-2; possible D gene TRBD1, 6 bases. This CDR3 is built from 12 residues. Germline V lookup: CDR1 SEHNR, CDR2 FQNEAQ (reference sequence). Trimming left V 8 bases short and J 5 bases short, with 12 bases between. The CDR3 DNA reads as TGTGCCAGCTCGAGGACAGATTATGGCTACACCTTC. This gives the protein CASSRTDYGYTF.

A note on this clone: This sample also contains other DNA sequences that code for the same CDR3. The chain links TRBV6-6 to TRBJ1-2; a weak D match, TRBD1 (6 bases). Trimming stripped 6 bases from V and 3 bases from J, with 11 bases between. CDR1 and CDR2 from the germline V gene are MNHNY and SVGAGI (reference sequence). There are 13 residues in the CDR3. CDR3 sequence reads: CASSLQGDYGYTF. CDR3 DNA sequence: TGTGCCAGCAGCCTACAGGGTGACTATGGCTACACCTTC.

The V call is TRBV2, the J call TRBJ1-2, with a weak D call TRBD1 (5 bases). V gave up 7 bases and J gave up 0 bases, with 12 bases separating them. Germline CDR1 and CDR2: SNHLY and FYNNEI. The CDR3 is 14 amino acids. Written as DNA, the CDR3 is TGTGCCAGCACCAGTCAAGGGGCTAACTATGGCTACACCTTC. Translation: CASTSQGANYGYTF.

In regard to this clone: One end of the junction is discordant with germline, which a read error may explain. The chain links TRBV7-9 to TRBJ1-1, with D perhaps matching TRBD1 (6 bases). This CDR3 is 15 amino acids long. CDR1 is SEHNR, CDR2 FQNEAQ, per germline (reference sequence). CDR3 nucleotide sequence: TGTGCCAGCAGCCCGGGACGGCAGGGGACCCCTGACGCTTTCTTT. Its protein product is CASSPGRQGTPDAFF. Using reference TRBV7-9 and TRBJ1-1 for the parts outside the CDR3, the full variable domain is DTGVSQNPRHKITKRGQNVTFRCDPISEHNRLYWYRQTLGQGPEFLTYFQNEAQLEKSRLLSDRFSAERPKGSFSTLEIQRTEQGDSAMYLCASSPGRQGTPDAFFGQGTRLTVV.

About this clone itself: The sample has other DNA sequences that encode this CDR3 too. The CDR3 sequence: CASSEGSNYGYTF. The CDR3 region has the DNA TGTGCCAGCAGTGAAGGGTCAAACTATGGCTACACCTTC. This chain uses TRBV2 with TRBJ1-2; D is ambiguous. Germline CDR1 reads SNHLY; CDR2 reads FYNNEI. Trimming removed 1 base from V and 2 bases from J, with 5 bases in between. The CDR3 sequence is 13 residues long.

V usage is TRBV4-3 and J usage is TRBJ1-1, with unresolved D. V was shortened by 1 base and J by 3 bases, with 6 bases between the two germline ends. CDR1 LGHNA and CDR2 YSLEER come from the germline V gene. The CDR3 runs to 13 residues. The CDR3 nucleotides are TGCGCCAGCAGCCAAGTCGCAGACACTGAAGCTTTCTTT. Translated: CASSQVADTEAFF.

The chain joins TRBV30 to TRBJ1-1; possible D gene TRBD1, 5 bases. Trimming shortened V by 8 bases and J by 4 bases, and 17 bases separated the two germline ends. The germline gives CDR1 GTSNPN, CDR2 SVGIG (reference sequence). This CDR3 has 13 residues. The CDR3 DNA reads TGTGCCAACCAACCCAGGGTAAGCACTGAAGCTTTCTTT. As protein: CANQPRVSTEAFF. Full variable domain (rest looked up from reference TRBV30 and TRBJ1-1): SQTIHQWPATLVQPVGSPLSLECTVEGTSNPNLYWYRQAAGRGLQLLFYSVGIGQISSEVPQNLSASRPQDRQFILSSKKLLLSDSGFYLCANQPRVSTEAFFGQGTRLTVV.

CDR3 region: CASASSGVSDTQYF. The CDR3 coding sequence is TGTGCCAGCGCCTCCAGCGGGGTATCAGATACGCAGTATTTT. The chain couples TRBV7-9 to TRBJ2-3, with 7 bases matching TRBD2. The V gene end was trimmed by 8 bases and the J gene end by 4 bases; junction bases not matched to a gene: 9. The germline gives CDR1 SEHNR, CDR2 FQNEAQ (reference sequence). The CDR3 has 14 residues. The variable domain in full, with the rest retrieved from reference TRBV7-9 and TRBJ2-3, is DTGVSQNPRHKITKRGQNVTFRCDPISEHNRLYWYRQTLGQGPEFLTYFQNEAQLEKSRLLSDRFSAERPKGSFSTLEIQRTEQGDSAMYLCASASSGVSDTQYFGPGTRLTVL.

The chain combines TRBV27 with TRBJ2-5, with 10 bases fitting TRBD1. The germline gives CDR1 MNHEY, CDR2 SMNVEV (reference sequence). The CDR3 has 15 residues. The V and J ends lost 5 bases and 5 bases, in that order; junction bases with no gene match: 8. The CDR3 here is CASSPGQGVWETQYF. DNA of the CDR3: TGTGCCAGCAGTCCCGGACAGGGGGTGTGGGAGACCCAGTACTTC.

J is TRBJ1-6 and V is TRBV30, with D hard to call. Germline V gene data show CDR1 as GTSNPN and CDR2 as SVGIG (reference sequence). The CDR3 runs 13 residues. Trimming took off 4 bases at V and 10 bases at J, with 14 bases between the two ends. CDR3 in amino acids: CAWKLREDSPLHF. The CDR3 coding sequence is TGTGCCTGGAAATTACGGGAGGACTCACCCCTCCACTTT.

The chain recombines TRBV18 with TRBJ1-1, with 7 bases lining up with TRBD1. Trimming removed 6 bases from V and 1 base from J; junction bases left unmatched: 11. Germline values: CDR1 KGHSH, CDR2 LQKENI. The CDR3 covers 16 residues. The CDR3 nucleotides are TGTGCCAGCTCCCTTCGACAGGGTTCGGGGAACACTGAAGCTTTCTTT. Residues: CASSLRQGSGNTEAFF.

The count of this clone is one. The CDR3 sequence: CASSIKGTLENTIYF. The CDR3 region has the DNA TGTGCCAGTAGTATTAAAGGCACTCTGGAGAACACCATATATTTT. This chain uses TRBV19 with TRBJ1-3; D call uncertain. The CDR3 length is 15 residues. Between the trimmed V and J ends, which lost 3 bases and 7 bases, there was a span of 16 bases. Germline lookup yields CDR1 LNHDA and CDR2 SQIVND (reference sequence).

The V and J genes are TRBV6-5 and TRBJ1-1, with 8 bases fitting TRBD1. Germline values: CDR1 MNHEY, CDR2 SVGAGI. The CDR3 is 11 amino acids. After removal of 6 bases from V and 8 bases from J, the junction contained 2 bases not matched to a gene. The chain's CDR3 is CASRGQGEAFF. Written as DNA, the CDR3 is TGTGCCAGCAGAGGACAGGGCGAAGCTTTCTTT.

The chain uses TRBV27 and TRBJ1-2, with D perhaps matching TRBD1 (5 bases). Germline-derived CDR1 and CDR2 are MNHEY and SMNVEV (reference sequence). The CDR3 length is 15 residues. V lost 4 bases and J 0 bases, leaving 12 bases between the germline ends. CDR3 in amino acids: CASSSGGNSNYGYTF. The CDR3 nucleotides are TGTGCCAGCAGTTCGGGGGGGAACTCTAACTATGGCTACACCTTC.

This chain connects TRBV28 to TRBJ1-2; TRBD1 agrees at 9 bases. This CDR3 is built from 15 residues. CDR1 and CDR2 from the germline V gene are MDHEN and SYDVKM. V was clipped by 6 bases and J by 4 bases; unmatched bases: 9. CDR3 sequence reads: CASRRYRGLGYGYTF. In DNA, the CDR3 is TGTGCCAGCAGACGATACAGGGGGCTCGGCTATGGCTACACCTTC.

The chain combines TRBV27 with TRBJ1-6, with D unresolved. This CDR3 has 12 residues. The ends were cut back, 6 bases at V and 5 bases at J, with 5 bases in the middle. CDR1 MNHEY and CDR2 SMNVEV come from the germline V gene (reference sequence). The CDR3 protein is CASSRNNSPLHF. Written as DNA, the CDR3 is TGTGCCAGCAGCCGAAATAATTCACCCCTCCACTTT.

The genes are TRBV20-1 and TRBJ1-6; no clear D gene. The CDR3 has 11 amino acids. Germline values: CDR1 DFQATT, CDR2 SNEGSKA (reference sequence). V was shortened by 5 bases and J by 6 bases, with 5 bases between the two germline ends. In nucleotides, the CDR3 is TGCAGTGCTTATAGTAATTCACCCCTCCACTTT. Protein: CSAYSNSPLHF.